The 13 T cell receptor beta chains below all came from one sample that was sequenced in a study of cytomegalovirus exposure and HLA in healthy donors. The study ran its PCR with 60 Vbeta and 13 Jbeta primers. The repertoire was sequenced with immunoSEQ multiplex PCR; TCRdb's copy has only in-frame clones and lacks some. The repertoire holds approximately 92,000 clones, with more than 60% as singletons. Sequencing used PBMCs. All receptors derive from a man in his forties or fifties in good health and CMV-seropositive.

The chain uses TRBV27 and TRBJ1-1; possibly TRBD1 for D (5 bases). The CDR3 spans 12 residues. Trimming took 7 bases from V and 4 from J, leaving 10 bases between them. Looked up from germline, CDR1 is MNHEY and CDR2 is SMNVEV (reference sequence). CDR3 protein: CASTGFGTEAFF. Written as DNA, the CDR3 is TGTGCCAGCACAGGGTTTGGCACTGAAGCTTTCTTT.

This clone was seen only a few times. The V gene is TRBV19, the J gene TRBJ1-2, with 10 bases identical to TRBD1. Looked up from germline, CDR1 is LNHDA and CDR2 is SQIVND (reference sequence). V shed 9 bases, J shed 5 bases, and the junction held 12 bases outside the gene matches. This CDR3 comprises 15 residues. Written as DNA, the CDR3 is TGTGCCAGCTCCCCCTCCGGGACAGGGGCGTATGGCTACACCTTC. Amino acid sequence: CASSPSGTGAYGYTF.

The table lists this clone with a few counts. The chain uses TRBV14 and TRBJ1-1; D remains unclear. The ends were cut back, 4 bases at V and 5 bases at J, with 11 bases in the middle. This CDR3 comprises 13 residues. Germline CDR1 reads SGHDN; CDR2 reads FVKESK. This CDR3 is CASSPVIATEAFF. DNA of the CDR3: TGTGCCAGCAGCCCTGTAATTGCGACTGAAGCTTTCTTT.

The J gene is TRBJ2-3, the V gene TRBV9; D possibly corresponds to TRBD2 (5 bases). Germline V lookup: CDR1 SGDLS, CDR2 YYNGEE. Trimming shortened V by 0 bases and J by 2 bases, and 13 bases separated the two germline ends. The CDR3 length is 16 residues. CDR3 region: CASSVGDGEYTDTQYF. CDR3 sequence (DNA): TGTGCCAGCAGCGTAGGAGACGGGGAATACACAGATACGCAGTATTTT.

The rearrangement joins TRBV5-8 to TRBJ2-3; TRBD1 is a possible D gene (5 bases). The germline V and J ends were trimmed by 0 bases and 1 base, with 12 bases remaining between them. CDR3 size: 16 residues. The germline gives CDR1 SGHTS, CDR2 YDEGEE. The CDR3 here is CASSLGQPRGTDTQYF. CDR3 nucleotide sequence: TGTGCCAGCAGCTTGGGACAGCCCAGGGGCACAGATACGCAGTATTTT.

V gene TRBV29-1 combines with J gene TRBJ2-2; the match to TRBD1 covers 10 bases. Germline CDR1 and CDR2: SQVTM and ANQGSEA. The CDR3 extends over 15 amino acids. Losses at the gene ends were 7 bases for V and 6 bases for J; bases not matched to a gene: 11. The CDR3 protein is CSALDGTGAPGELFF. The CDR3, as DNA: TGCAGCGCCCTAGACGGGACAGGGGCTCCCGGGGAGCTGTTTTTT.

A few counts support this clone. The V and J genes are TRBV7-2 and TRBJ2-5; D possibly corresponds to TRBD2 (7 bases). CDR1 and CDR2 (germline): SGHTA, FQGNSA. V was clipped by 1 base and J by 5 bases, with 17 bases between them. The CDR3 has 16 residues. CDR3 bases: TGTGCCAGCAGCTTAGTCGTCGGGGGGCTCTGGGAGACCCAGTACTTC. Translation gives CASSLVVGGLWETQYF.

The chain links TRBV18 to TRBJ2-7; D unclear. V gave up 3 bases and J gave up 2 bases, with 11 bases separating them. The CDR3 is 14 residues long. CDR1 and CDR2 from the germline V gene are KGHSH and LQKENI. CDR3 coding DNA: TGTGCCAGCTCACCTATCAGAGGCCCCTACGAGCAGTACTTC. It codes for CASSPIRGPYEQYF.

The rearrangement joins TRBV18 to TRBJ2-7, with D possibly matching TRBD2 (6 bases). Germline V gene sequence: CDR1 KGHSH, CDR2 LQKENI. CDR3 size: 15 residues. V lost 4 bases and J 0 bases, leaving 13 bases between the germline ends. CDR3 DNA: TGTGCCAGCTCACTACGGGACGGGAGCTCCTACGAGCAGTACTTC. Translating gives CASSLRDGSSYEQYF.

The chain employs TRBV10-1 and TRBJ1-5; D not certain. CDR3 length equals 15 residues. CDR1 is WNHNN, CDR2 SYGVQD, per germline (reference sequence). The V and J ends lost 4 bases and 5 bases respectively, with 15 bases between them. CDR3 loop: CASSAPWAIDQPQHF. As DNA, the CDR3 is TGCGCCAGCAGTGCCCCTTGGGCTATAGATCAGCCCCAGCATTTT.

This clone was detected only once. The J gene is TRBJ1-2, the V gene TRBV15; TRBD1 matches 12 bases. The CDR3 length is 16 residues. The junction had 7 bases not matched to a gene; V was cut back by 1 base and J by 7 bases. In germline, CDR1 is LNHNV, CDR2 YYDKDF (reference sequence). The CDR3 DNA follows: TGTGCCACCAGCAGAGGCCGGGACAGGGGGCTAACTGGCTACACCTTC. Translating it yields CATSRGRDRGLTGYTF.

Written as DNA, the CDR3 is TGTGCCAGCAGCTTATGGCGGGGGACCAACACAGATACGCAGTATTTT. Translated, it gives CASSLWRGTNTDTQYF. V gene TRBV11-2 combines with J gene TRBJ2-3, with 7 bases that match TRBD2. CDR3 length: 16 residues. Germline CDR1 is SGHAT and CDR2 is FQNNGV. Trimming took 2 bases from V and 2 from J; bases not matched to a gene: 7.

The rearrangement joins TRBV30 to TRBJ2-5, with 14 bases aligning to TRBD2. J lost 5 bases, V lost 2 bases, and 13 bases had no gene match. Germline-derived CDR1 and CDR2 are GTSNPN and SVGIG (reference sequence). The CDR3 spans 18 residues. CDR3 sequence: CAWSLTGTSGGPAETQYF. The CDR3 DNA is TGTGCCTGGAGTCTCACCGGGACTAGCGGGGGTCCAGCGGAGACCCAGTACTTC. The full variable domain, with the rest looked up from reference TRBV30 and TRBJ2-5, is SQTIHQWPATLVQPVGSPLSLECTVEGTSNPNLYWYRQAAGRGLQLLFYSVGIGQISSEVPQNLSASRPQDRQFILSSKKLLLSDSGFYLCAWSLTGTSGGPAETQYFGPGTRLLVL.